The clone carrying this TCR beta chain was observed a few times. J was trimmed by 5 bases and V by 5 bases; bases with no gene match: 11. The CDR3 spans 15 residues. Germline CDR1 reads MGHDK; CDR2 reads SYGVNS. Some clones are missing from TCRdb's copy, which holds only in-frame ones; the method was immunoSEQ multiplex PCR. This repertoire shows more than 900,000 clones, 75% to 85% found once; its top ten account for 0.5% to 0.65%. These data originate in a study of shared clonotypes between healthy human individuals. The chain links TRBV25-1 to TRBJ1-1; 7 bases match TRBD1. Sequenced sample: memory CD4+ T cells from PBMCs. Subset in this sample: CD45RA-negative fraction. The TCR was taken from a young man in good health. Some clones in this sample may be carry-over from other donors' samples. CDR3 coding DNA: TGTGCCAGCAGTTGGGGGACAGCCCTGGGGACTGAAGCTTTCTTT. Protein sequence: CASSWGTALGTEAFF.